The text below deals with one TCR beta chain. Its matching antigen is unknown. The entry originates in a study of graft-versus-host responses after intestinal transplantation. Whole-study context: Multivisceral, liver-intestinal, or isolated intestinal transplants were performed in recipients. Induction using anti-thymocyte globulin, followed by tacrolimus and steroids for two to four years, was given to all recipients. Study-wide points: Among circulating GvH clones, peak levels were associated with early post-transplant declines in HvG clones.

Profiled with immunoSEQ multiplex PCR; TCRdb holds only in-frame clones, not every one. The sample records about 99,000 clones, roughly 90% being singletons. The CDR3 length is 17 residues. V shed 0 bases and J shed 3 bases, with 17 bases lying between them. The V gene's germline CDR1 is SGHRS and CDR2 YFSETQ. The chain uses TRBV5-1 and TRBJ2-3; the D gene is possibly TRBD1 (5 bases). Sequences were derived from unstimulated CD8+ T cells sorted from spleen or lymph node cells, sampled before transplant. The TCR comes from a human donor who was the organ donor for an intestinal transplant. DNA of the CDR3: TGCGCCAGCAGCTTGGCCGATCTGGGGCCAGTTACAGATACGCAGTATTTT. Translation: CASSLADLGPVTDTQYF.